This TCR beta chain was sequenced for a study of T cell responses to AZD1222 COVID-19 vaccine. The protocol was immunoSEQ multiplex PCR, while the TCRdb copy is restricted to in-frame clones and leaves out a portion. Seen here are approximately 100,000 clones, 90% to 95% observed once, and the top ten hold 2.2%. The CDR3 loop spans 12 amino acids. Per the germline V gene, CDR1 is SQVTM and CDR2 is ANQGSEA. Trimming took 5 bases from V and 1 from J, leaving 8 bases between them. The source of this sequence is an adult in good health. This chain joins TRBV29-1 and TRBJ1-1; D unclear. The specimen was peripheral blood, collected on day 0 of AZD1222 vaccination. The CDR3 sequence is CSVKRGNTEAFF. The CDR3, as DNA: TGCAGCGTTAAGCGGGGGAACACTGAAGCTTTCTTT.